The 8 T cell receptor beta chains listed next were all sequenced from one sample in a study of blood T cell repertoires in COVID-19. This table comes from immunoSEQ multiplex PCR, and its TCRdb copy is limited to in-frame clones, with some not included. The table includes 350,000 to 450,000 clones, 89% detected once. Sequencing was carried out using peripheral blood. These receptors originate from a man aged 40-49 years with acute or convalescent COVID-19.

The CDR3 loop is CATSRPGMGTEAFF. In DNA, the CDR3 is TGTGCCACCAGCAGGCCGGGAATGGGCACTGAAGCTTTCTTT. This chain joins TRBV15 and TRBJ1-1, with D unresolved. In germline, CDR1 is LNHNV, CDR2 YYDKDF (reference sequence). Trimming cost V 3 bases and J 4 bases, with 12 bases left between them. The CDR3 is made up of 14 amino acids.

CDR3 nucleotide sequence: TGTGCCAGCAGCTTAGGTCCAGTAAACACTGAAGCTTTCTTT. This codes for CASSLGPVNTEAFF. V usage is TRBV7-3 and J usage is TRBJ1-1, with D uncertain. This CDR3 is 14 amino acids long. V was clipped by 2 bases and J by 2 bases, with 9 bases between them. In germline, CDR1 is SGHTA, CDR2 FQGTGA. The full variable domain, completed using reference TRBV7-3 and TRBJ1-1, is GAGVSQTPSNKVTEKGKYVELRCDPISGHTALYWYRQSLGQGPEFLIYFQGTGAADDSGLPNDRFFAVRPEGSVSTLKIQRTERGDSAVYLCASSLGPVNTEAFFGQGTRLTVV.

The genes are TRBV28 and TRBJ1-1; TRBD1 might be the D (5 bases). The germline CDR1 and CDR2 sequences are MDHEN and SYDVKM. V shed 2 bases and J shed 0 bases, with 7 bases lying between them. This CDR3 contains 14 residues. CDR3 DNA: TGTGCCAGCAGTTTACAGGGCATGAACACTGAAGCTTTCTTT. It specifies CASSLQGMNTEAFF.

This chain joins TRBV19 and TRBJ2-2, with D possibly TRBD2 on 6 matching bases. CDR3 length: 17 residues. With 4 bases removed from V and 4 bases from J, the gap between germline ends came to 19 bases. CDR1 and CDR2 from the germline V gene are LNHDA and SQIVND (reference sequence). CDR3 amino acids: CASSSIVGSGTTGELFF. CDR3 nucleotides: TGTGCCAGTAGTAGCATAGTAGGTAGCGGAACCACCGGGGAGCTGTTTTTT.

The chain has TRBV4-1 and TRBJ1-5; D is uncertain. The CDR3 extends over 15 amino acids. CDR1 and CDR2 (germline): MGHRA, YSYEKL. V was shortened by 3 bases and J by 1 base, with 10 bases between the two germline ends. The CDR3 sequence is CASSQYQESNQPQHF. Here the CDR3 DNA reads TGCGCCAGCAGCCAGTACCAGGAAAGCAATCAGCCCCAGCATTTT.

This clone was seen only once. The V gene is TRBV27, the J gene TRBJ2-2, with D perhaps TRBD1 (5 bases). Germline CDR1 and CDR2: MNHEY and SMNVEV (reference sequence). V dropped 9 bases and J dropped 4 bases, with 18 bases sitting between them. The CDR3 has 15 residues. The CDR3 reads CASTRAGLFTGELFF. The CDR3 DNA is TGTGCCAGTACTCGGGCAGGGCTTTTCACCGGGGAGCTGTTTTTT.

The chain carries TRBV7-9 and TRBJ1-1; 9 bases are a match to TRBD1. CDR1 is SEHNR and CDR2 is FQNEAQ in the germline V gene (reference sequence). J gave up 8 bases and V 6 bases, and 7 bases lay outside the gene matches. The CDR3 spans 13 residues. For the CDR3, the DNA is TGTGCCAGCAGACAACCCGGGACAGGGGAAGCTTTCTTT. As protein: CASRQPGTGEAFF.

This chain joins TRBV6-6 and TRBJ1-1, with D tentatively TRBD1 (6 bases). CDR1 and CDR2 from the germline V gene are MNHNY and SVGAGI (reference sequence). The CDR3 is 13 amino acids. Between the trimmed V and J ends, which lost 5 bases and 8 bases, there was a span of 15 bases. The CDR3 is CASSHGGLLEAFF. CDR3 bases: TGTGCCAGCAGTCACGGGGGGCTTCTGGAAGCTTTCTTT.